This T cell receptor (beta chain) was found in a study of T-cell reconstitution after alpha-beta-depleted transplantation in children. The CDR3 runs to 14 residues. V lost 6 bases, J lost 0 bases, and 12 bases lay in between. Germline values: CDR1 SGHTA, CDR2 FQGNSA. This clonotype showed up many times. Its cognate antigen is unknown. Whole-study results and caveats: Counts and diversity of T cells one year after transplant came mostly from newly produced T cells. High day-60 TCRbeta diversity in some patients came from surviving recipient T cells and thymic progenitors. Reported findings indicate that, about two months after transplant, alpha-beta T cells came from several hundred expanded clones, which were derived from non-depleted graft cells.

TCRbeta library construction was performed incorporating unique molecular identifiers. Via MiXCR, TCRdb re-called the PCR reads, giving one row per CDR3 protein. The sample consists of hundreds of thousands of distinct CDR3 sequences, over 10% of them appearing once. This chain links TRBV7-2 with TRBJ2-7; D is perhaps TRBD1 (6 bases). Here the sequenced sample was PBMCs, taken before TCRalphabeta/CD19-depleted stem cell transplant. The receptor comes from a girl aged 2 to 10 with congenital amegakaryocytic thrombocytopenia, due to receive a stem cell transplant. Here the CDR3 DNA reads TGTGCCAGCAGACCCGGGACATACTCCTACGAGCAGTACTTC. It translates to CASRPGTYSYEQYF.